A single sample is the source of the 10 T cell receptor beta chains below, sequenced in a study of Ad26.COV2.S vaccination and SARS-CoV-2 variants. Sequenced by immunoSEQ multiplex PCR; TCRdb stores in-frame clones only, minus some. Of just over 350,000 clones detected, 92% appear once; the ten largest clones hold roughly 3.9%. Source: peripheral blood, taken after recovery from COVID-19. The receptors were sampled from a human donor who had recovered from COVID-19.

V is TRBV5-1 and J is TRBJ2-1; TRBD2 agrees at 9 bases. There are 18 residues in the CDR3. V shed 2 bases, J shed 0 bases, and the junction held 9 bases outside the gene matches. Looked up from germline, CDR1 is SGHRS and CDR2 is YFSETQ. In nucleotides, the CDR3 is TGCGCCAGCAGCTTCTCAGACCTAGCGGGGAGCTCCTACAATGAGCAGTTCTTC. The encoded protein is CASSFSDLAGSSYNEQFF.

The rearrangement joins TRBV10-2 to TRBJ2-5; either TRBD1 or TRBD2 may supply D (5 bases each). The germline V gene encodes CDR1 WSHSY and CDR2 SAAADI. V lost 8 bases to trimming and J lost 2 bases, with 9 bases between them. The CDR3 covers 12 residues. The CDR3 spells CASRDGQETQYF. The CDR3 nucleotides are TGCGCCAGCCGGGACGGACAAGAGACCCAGTACTTC.

The chain recombines TRBV7-8 with TRBJ2-3; no clear D. The CDR3 extends over 12 amino acids. The V gene's germline CDR1 is SGHVS and CDR2 FQNEAQ. Between the trimmed V and J ends, which lost 5 bases and 2 bases, there was a span of 5 bases. CDR3 loop: CASSRNTDTQYF. Here the CDR3 DNA reads TGTGCCAGCAGCCGCAACACAGATACGCAGTATTTT.

This chain joins TRBV27 and TRBJ1-1, with D uncertain. Germline V gives CDR1 MNHEY, CDR2 SMNVEV (reference sequence). V was cut by 3 bases and J by 2 bases, with 7 bases left in between. The CDR3 loop spans 13 amino acids. The DNA of the CDR3 is TGTGCCAGCAGTTTGTCGATTAACACTGAAGCTTTCTTT. As protein: CASSLSINTEAFF.

This clone was picked up one time. The chain links TRBV5-5 to TRBJ2-5; D may be TRBD1 (6 bases). In germline, CDR1 is SGHKS, CDR2 YYEKEE (reference sequence). Trimming shortened V by 4 bases and J by 5 bases, and 18 bases separated the two germline ends. This CDR3 has 15 residues. CDR3 in DNA: TGTGCCAGCAGCCCAGGGGTCCGAGGGAAGGAGACCCAGTACTTC. Its translation is CASSPGVRGKETQYF.

This clone was counted once. The genes are TRBV7-9 and TRBJ2-7; possible D gene TRBD1, 6 bases. This CDR3 has 13 residues. Germline V gene lookup returns CDR1 SEHNR and CDR2 FQNEAQ (reference sequence). Trimming took off 6 bases at V and 6 bases at J, with 15 bases between the two ends. The CDR3 nucleotides read TGTGCCAGCAGACCGGACAGAAGTAGCGAGCAGTACTTC. It yields the protein CASRPDRSSEQYF.

The chain links TRBV5-1 to TRBJ1-1, with unresolved D. CDR1 and CDR2 from the germline V gene are SGHRS and YFSETQ. Trimming took 3 bases from V and 4 from J, leaving 13 bases between them. CDR3 length: 14 amino acids. CDR3 region: CASSSREGRTEAFF. CDR3 bases: TGCGCCAGCAGCTCCCGGGAGGGCCGCACTGAAGCTTTCTTT. The variable domain in full, completed from reference TRBV5-1 and TRBJ1-1, reads KAGVTQTPRYLIKTRGQQVTLSCSPISGHRSVSWYQQTPGQGLQFLFEYFSETQRNKGNFPGRFSGRQFSNSRSEMNVSTLELGDSALYLCASSSREGRTEAFFGQGTRLTVV.

This chain connects TRBV5-4 to TRBJ2-3; 8 bases match TRBD2. Germline lookup yields CDR1 SGHNT and CDR2 YYREEE (reference sequence). The CDR3 sequence is 15 residues long. The J segment lost 5 bases and the V segment lost 6 bases, leaving 11 bases of the junction unmatched. The CDR3 loop is CASMDGGAREDTQYF. CDR3 nucleotide sequence: TGTGCCAGCATGGACGGGGGGGCAAGGGAAGATACGCAGTATTTT.

As to this clone: Other DNA sequences in the same sample also yield this CDR3. CDR3 sequence reads: CASSLGGSNQPQHF. CDR3 sequence (DNA): TGTGCCAGCAGTTTAGGGGGGAGCAATCAGCCCCAGCATTTT. The gene calls are TRBV27 and TRBJ1-5; possible D gene TRBD1, 5 bases. The CDR3 length is 14 residues. Germline CDR1 is MNHEY and CDR2 is SMNVEV (reference sequence). Deletions cut 2 bases from V and 1 base from J, with 6 bases between.

CDR3 coding DNA: TGCGCCAGCAGCTCTGGACGGGGGAGGGAATTAAGCACAGATACGCAGTATTTT. Translated: CASSSGRGRELSTDTQYF. The rearrangement links TRBV5-1 to TRBJ2-3, with 7 bases aligning to TRBD2. Unmatched junction bases numbered 13, after V lost 3 bases and J lost 0 bases. The CDR3 spans 18 residues. Germline assignment: CDR1 SGHRS and CDR2 YFSETQ.